These T cell receptor beta chains were read from a single sample in a study of read filtering for tumor transcriptome and immune sequencing. In TCRdb, the reads were re-called with MiXCR into one record per CDR3 protein. In the table there are tens of thousands of distinct CDR3 sequences, 20% to 25% of which are singletons. Sequencing was performed on a population of CD138-negative cells sorted from bone marrow. These TCRs come from a donor at least 40 years old with multiple myeloma. Each CDR3 is given with its conserved first and last residue. A D gene is named only where the DNA matches it firmly. For some rows the clone size is stated as once, few or many, or as a class when expanded; others skip it.

V	D	length	J	size	DNA	CDR3
TRBV6-1	TRBD1	15	TRBJ2-5	few	TGTGCCAGCAGTGGGACTGGGACAGTCCAAGAGACCCAGTACTTC	CASSGTGTVQETQYF
TRBV3-1	.	14	TRBJ1-1	many	TGTGCCAGCAGCCAAGAGGGGGGGGTCACTGAAGCTTTCTTT	CASSQEGGVTEAFF
TRBV12-3/TRBV12-4	TRBD2	12	TRBJ2-1	many	TGTGCCAGCAGTTTTTGGGGGGGTGAGCAGTTCTTC	CASSFWGGEQFF
TRBV19	.	14	TRBJ2-1	few	TGTGCCAGTAGTACAGGGTTATTGAACAATGAGCAGTTCTTC	CASSTGLLNNEQFF
TRBV11-2	.	15	TRBJ2-2	many	TGTGCCAGCAGCTTAGACGGGGCCGCCACCGGGGAGCTGTTTTTT	CASSLDGAATGELFF
TRBV4-1	.	13	TRBJ2-2	many	TGCGCCAGCAGCCAGGGGAGCACCGGGGAGCTGTTTTTT	CASSQGSTGELFF
TRBV7-9	TRBD1	13	TRBJ1-1	.	TGTGCCAGCAGCGTCACAGGGGGCGTAGGGGCTTTCTTT	CASSVTGGVGAFF
TRBV6-5	.	12	TRBJ2-1	many	TGTGCCAGCACCGCTGCGGGGCGGGAGCAGTTCTTC	CASTAAGREQFF
TRBV28	TRBD1	15	TRBJ2-7	few	TGTGCCAGCAGTTTACACACAGGGGGCAAGTACGAGCAGTACTTC	CASSLHTGGKYEQYF
TRBV20-1	.	12	TRBJ2-7	few	TGCAGTGCTAACAAACCGGGCTACGAGCAGTACTTC	CSANKPGYEQYF
TRBV9	.	14	TRBJ1-5	.	TGTGCCAGCAGCGTAGGGCAGACCAATCAGCCCCAGCATTTT	CASSVGQTNQPQHF
TRBV6-5	.	13	TRBJ1-1	.	TGTGCCAGCAGTTACTCGGCGGGCACTGAAGCTTTCTTT	CASSYSAGTEAFF
TRBV5-1	TRBD1	14	TRBJ1-2	many	TGCGCCAGCAGCTTTAACAGGGGAGAAAGTGGCTACACCTTC	CASSFNRGESGYTF
TRBV2	.	14	TRBJ2-5	few	TGTGCCAGCACGGCGACTAGGCAATTAGAGACCCAGTACTTC	CASTATRQLETQYF
TRBV24-1	.	16	TRBJ2-5	few	TGTGCCACCAGTGATTTGCGAAAAGGGGGTCAAGAGACCCAGTACTTC	CATSDLRKGGQETQYF
TRBV6-1	TRBD1	14	TRBJ2-1	many	TGTGCCAGCAGGACAGGGAGCTCCTACAATGAGCAGTTCTTC	CASRTGSSYNEQFF
TRBV19	.	13	TRBJ2-1	many	TGTGCCAGTAGTATCAGTGACAACAATGAGCAGTTCTTC	CASSISDNNEQFF
TRBV24-1	.	16	TRBJ2-5	many	TGTGCCACCAGTGATTGGTCGCCGGGGGAACAAGAGACCCAGTACTTC	CATSDWSPGEQETQYF
TRBV7-9	.	12	TRBJ1-4	many	TGTGCCAGCAGCCACCTAAAAGAAAAACTGTTTTTT	CASSHLKEKLFF
TRBV7-9	.	11	TRBJ1-1	many	TGTGCCAGCAGCCTCGTTGAAGAAGCTTTCTTT	CASSLVEEAFF
TRBV20-1	TRBD1	12	TRBJ1-2	few	TGCAGTGCTCGACAGGGTATCTATGGCTACACCTTC	CSARQGIYGYTF
TRBV20-1	TRBD2	15	TRBJ2-1	.	TGCAGTGCTAGTAGCGGGGCGTCCTCCTACAATGAGCAGTTCTTC	CSASSGASSYNEQFF
TRBV11-2	TRBD2	16	TRBJ2-3	.	TGTGCCAGCAGCCCCGGCGGGGGGGCCGTGACAGATACGCAGTATTTT	CASSPGGGAVTDTQYF
TRBV12-3/TRBV12-4	.	13	TRBJ2-2	many	TGTGCCAGCAGTTTCGGGTCACCCGGGGAGCTGTTTTTT	CASSFGSPGELFF
TRBV20-1	TRBD1	13	TRBJ1-1	many	TGCAGTGCCCAGACAGGGGGCAACACTGAAGCTTTCTTT	CSAQTGGNTEAFF
TRBV21-1	.	16	TRBJ2-7	many	TGTGCCAGCAGCAAAGAAAGAGGGGGACACCCCACCGAGCAGTACTTC	CASSKERGGHPTEQYF
TRBV30	.	13	TRBJ2-2	few	TGTGCCTGGAGACGCCAGAACACCGGGGAGCTGTTTTTT	CAWRRQNTGELFF
TRBV28	.	12	TRBJ2-2	many	TGTGCCAGCAGTTTACCCACCGGGGAGCTGTTTTTT	CASSLPTGELFF
TRBV12-3/TRBV12-4	.	13	TRBJ2-2	many	TGTGCCAGCAGTTTTTCCATGCCGGGGGAGCTGTTTTTT	CASSFSMPGELFF
TRBV25-1	.	15	TRBJ2-2	many	TGTGCCAGCAGTGGAGGGACAACGAACACCGGGGAGCTGTTTTTT	CASSGGTTNTGELFF
TRBV15	.	15	TRBJ2-7	many	TGTGCCACCAGCAGATCCCGGGATCCCACCTACGAGCAGTACTTC	CATSRSRDPTYEQYF
TRBV29-1	TRBD2	14	TRBJ2-1	few	TGCAGCGTTGGGACTAGCGGGGGGGCAGTTGGGCAGTTCTTC	CSVGTSGGAVGQFF
TRBV4-1	.	15	TRBJ1-2	.	TGCGCCAGCAGCCAAGCCTTGGGGTTTGGCTATGGCTACACCTTC	CASSQALGFGYGYTF
TRBV7-3	.	14	TRBJ2-5	many	TGTGCCAGCAGCTTAACTGGGAACGGAGAGACCCAGTACTTC	CASSLTGNGETQYF
TRBV5-6	.	15	TRBJ2-1	many	TGTGCCAGCAAAGGAGGACCGGCCTCCTACAATGAGCAGTTCTTC	CASKGGPASYNEQFF
TRBV5-1	.	15	TRBJ2-3	many	TGCGCCAGCAGCTTTCAGGGTAGGAGCACAGATACGCAGTATTTT	CASSFQGRSTDTQYF
TRBV18	TRBD1	16	TRBJ2-2	.	TGTGCCAGCTCGCGCCCGGGACAGGGTGTCACCGGGGAGCTGTTTTTT	CASSRPGQGVTGELFF
TRBV27	.	13	TRBJ2-3	many	TGTGCCAGCAGTTTCGGGGGACTGAGTACGCAGTATTTT	CASSFGGLSTQYF
TRBV7-9	TRBD1	15	TRBJ2-3	many	TGTGCCAGCAGCGGGTTCGACAGGGCTGGAGATACGCAGTATTTT	CASSGFDRAGDTQYF
TRBV2	.	9	TRBJ2-7	many	TGTGCCAACGAAGGGACGAGGACATTC	CANEGTRTF
TRBV9	TRBD1	15	TRBJ1-4	many	TGTGCCAGCAGCCGACGGACAGGGTTGAGTGAAAAACTGTTTTTT	CASSRRTGLSEKLFF
TRBV19	TRBD1	14	TRBJ1-5	.	TGTGCCAGTAGTATACGGGACAGGGATCAGCCCCAGCATTTT	CASSIRDRDQPQHF